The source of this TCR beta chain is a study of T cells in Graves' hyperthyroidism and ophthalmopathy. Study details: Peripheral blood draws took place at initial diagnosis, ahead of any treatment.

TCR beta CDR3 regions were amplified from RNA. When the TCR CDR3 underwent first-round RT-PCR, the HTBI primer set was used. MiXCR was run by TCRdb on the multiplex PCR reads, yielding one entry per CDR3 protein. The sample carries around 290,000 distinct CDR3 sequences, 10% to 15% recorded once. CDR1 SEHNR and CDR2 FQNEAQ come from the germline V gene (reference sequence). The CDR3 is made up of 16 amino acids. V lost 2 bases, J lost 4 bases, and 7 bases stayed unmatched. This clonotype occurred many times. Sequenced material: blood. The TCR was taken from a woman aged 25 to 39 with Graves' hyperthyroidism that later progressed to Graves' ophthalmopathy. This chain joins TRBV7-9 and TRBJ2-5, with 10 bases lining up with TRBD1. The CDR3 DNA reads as TGTGCCAGCAGCTTACTGGGACAGGGGTGGGGAGAGACCCAGTACTTC. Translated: CASSLLGQGWGETQYF.